This TCR beta chain was recorded in a study of Ad26.COV2.S vaccination and SARS-CoV-2 variants. Study-wide context: COV1001, an Ad26.COV2.S trial, supplied this vaccine-arm donor. Ad26.COV2.S, an intramuscular injection, was given once or twice 56 days apart.

Notes on the study in general: A substantial breadth of spike-specific CD8+ and CD4+ T cell responses after vaccination has been reported. Researchers cautioned that TCR breadth and depth analyses may have underestimated total T cell responses.

Treatment here: roughly 18 received Ad26.COV2.S at low or high dose, single or two shots; roughly five received placebo; per-sample allocation not given. Samples were taken on day 63 after the first vaccine or placebo injection. The CDR3 is 13 residues long. Repertoires were generated with immunoSEQ multiplex PCR, while TCRdb's copy carries only in-frame clones and drops some. The sample has 440,000 or so clones; about 90% are singletons. For this clone: Its antigen is unidentified.

The chain links TRBV21-1 to TRBJ2-3; TRBD2 is the table's D call, not checked against the DNA. TRBV21-1 constitutes a pseudogene. Source: peripheral blood, taken in a trial of Ad26.COV2.S vaccine versus placebo. The sequence was collected from a person between 18 and 59 years old who received the Ad26.COV2.S COVID-19 vaccine or a placebo. The DNA for the CDR3 is TGTGCCAGCAGCAATTTAGCGCCATATACGCAGTATTTT. It is translated as CASSNLAPYTQYF.